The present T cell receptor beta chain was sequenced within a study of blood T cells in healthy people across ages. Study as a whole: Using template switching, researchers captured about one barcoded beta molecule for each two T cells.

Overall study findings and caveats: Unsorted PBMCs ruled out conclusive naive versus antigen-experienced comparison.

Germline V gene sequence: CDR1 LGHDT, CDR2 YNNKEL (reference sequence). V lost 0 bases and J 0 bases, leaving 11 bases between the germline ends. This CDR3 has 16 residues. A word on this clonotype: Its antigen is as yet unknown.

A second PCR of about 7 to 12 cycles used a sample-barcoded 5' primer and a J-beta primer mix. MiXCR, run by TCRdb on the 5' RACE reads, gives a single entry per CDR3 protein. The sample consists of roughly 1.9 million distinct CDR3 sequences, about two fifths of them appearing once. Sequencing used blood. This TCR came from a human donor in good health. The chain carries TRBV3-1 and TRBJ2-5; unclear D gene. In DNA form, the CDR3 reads TGTGCCAGCAGCCAAGATTGGTGGCTGAACCAAGAGACCCAGTACTTC. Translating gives CASSQDWWLNQETQYF.